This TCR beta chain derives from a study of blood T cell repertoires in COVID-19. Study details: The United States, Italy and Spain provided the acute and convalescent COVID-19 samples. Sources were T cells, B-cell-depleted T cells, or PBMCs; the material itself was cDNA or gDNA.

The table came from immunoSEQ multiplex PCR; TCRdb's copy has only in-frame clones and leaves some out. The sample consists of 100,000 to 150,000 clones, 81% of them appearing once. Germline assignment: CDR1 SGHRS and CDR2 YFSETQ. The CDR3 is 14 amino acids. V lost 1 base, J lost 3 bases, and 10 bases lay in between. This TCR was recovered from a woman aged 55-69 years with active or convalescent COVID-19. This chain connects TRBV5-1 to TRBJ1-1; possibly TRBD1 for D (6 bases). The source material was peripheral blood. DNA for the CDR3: TGCGCCAGCAGCTTGTCAGGGGTGGACACTGAAGCTTTCTTT. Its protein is CASSLSGVDTEAFF. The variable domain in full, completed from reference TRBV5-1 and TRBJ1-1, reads KAGVTQTPRYLIKTRGQQVTLSCSPISGHRSVSWYQQTPGQGLQFLFEYFSETQRNKGNFPGRFSGRQFSNSRSEMNVSTLELGDSALYLCASSLSGVDTEAFFGQGTRLTVV.